The 21 T cell receptor beta chains listed next were all sequenced from one sample in a study of cytomegalovirus exposure and HLA in healthy donors. This PCR relied on a set of 60 Vbeta primers and 13 Jbeta primers. The method was immunoSEQ multiplex PCR; TCRdb's version includes in-frame clones alone and lacks a portion of them. Found here are under 200,000 clones, about four fifths of them singletons; the top ten hold 1.5% to 2%. The source material was PBMCs. All receptors come from a man in his forties or fifties in good health and CMV-seropositive.

The chain recombines TRBV6-5 with TRBJ1-5; 7 bases fit TRBD1. Germline CDR1 is MNHEY and CDR2 is SVGAGI. The CDR3 loop spans 14 amino acids. The V and J ends lost 2 bases and 5 bases, in that order; junction bases with no gene match: 3. DNA for the CDR3: TGTGCCAGCAGTTACCGACAGGGCTATCAGCCCCAGCATTTT. Translated, it gives CASSYRQGYQPQHF.

The chain recombines TRBV19 with TRBJ1-1; 7 nucleotides agree with TRBD1. The CDR3 extends over 13 amino acids. CDR1 LNHDA and CDR2 SQIVND come from the germline V gene (reference sequence). V was clipped by 8 bases and J by 1 base; unmatched bases: 4. The CDR3 DNA follows: TGTGCCAGTGGGGGACAGAGGAACACTGAAGCTTTCTTT. It specifies CASGGQRNTEAFF. The whole variable domain, filled in from reference TRBV19 and TRBJ1-1, reads DGGITQSPKYLFRKEGQNVTLSCEQNLNHDAMYWYRQDPGQGLRLIYYSQIVNDFQKGDIAEGYSVSREKKESFPLTVTSAQKNPTAFYLCASGGQRNTEAFFGQGTRLTVV.

The chain couples TRBV6-5 to TRBJ2-1, with D possibly being TRBD1 (5 bases). Looked up from germline, CDR1 is MNHEY and CDR2 is SVGAGI. The length of the CDR3 is 16 residues. V was cut by 2 bases and J by 4 bases, with 15 bases left in between. CDR3 sequence: CASSYGAGLVYNEQFF. In DNA form, the CDR3 reads TGTGCCAGCAGTTACGGGGCAGGGTTGGTATACAATGAGCAGTTCTTC.

This chain connects TRBV5-5 to TRBJ2-5, with D possibly being TRBD2 (6 bases). V lost 0 bases, J lost 3 bases, and 9 bases lay in between. CDR1 SGHKS and CDR2 YYEKEE come from the germline V gene (reference sequence). This CDR3 comprises 14 residues. The CDR3 loop is CASSLAGGEETQYF. The CDR3 nucleotides read TGTGCCAGCAGCTTGGCTGGCGGGGAAGAGACCCAGTACTTC.

The CDR3 DNA follows: TGTGCCAGCTCCCTCCTAGAGGCAGGGGCCAATGAGCAGTTCTTC. Residues: CASSLLEAGANEQFF. The chain links TRBV18 to TRBJ2-1, with D possibly matching TRBD1 (6 bases). This CDR3 region has 15 residues. The germline CDR1 and CDR2 sequences are KGHSH and LQKENI. V lost 6 bases to trimming and J lost 6 bases, with 18 bases between them.

This rearrangement joins TRBV29-1 to TRBJ2-5; 10 positions match TRBD1. Germline CDR1 and CDR2: SQVTM and ANQGSEA. Trimming removed 6 bases from V and 5 bases from J; junction bases left unmatched: 9. This CDR3 comprises 14 residues. The CDR3 sequence: CSVLGQGGKETQYF. CDR3 coding DNA: TGCAGCGTGCTTGGACAGGGGGGCAAGGAGACCCAGTACTTC.

A few counts support this clone. J is TRBJ2-7 and V is TRBV2; tentatively, D is TRBD1 (5 bases). Trimming left V 7 bases short and J 5 bases short, with 15 bases between. The CDR3 loop spans 13 amino acids. Per the germline V gene, CDR1 is SNHLY and CDR2 is FYNNEI. CDR3 region: CASTQVQGNEQYF. The CDR3 bases are TGTGCCAGCACCCAGGTCCAGGGTAACGAGCAGTACTTC. The full variable domain, its missing parts supplied by reference TRBV2 and TRBJ2-7, is EPEVTQTPSHQVTQMGQEVILRCVPISNHLYFYWYRQILGQKVEFLVSFYNNEISEKSEIFDDQFSVERPDGSNFTLKIRSTKLEDSAMYFCASTQVQGNEQYFGPGTRLTVT.

This chain joins TRBV7-9 and TRBJ1-1; possibly TRBD1 for D (6 bases). CDR1 and CDR2 from the germline V gene are SEHNR and FQNEAQ (reference sequence). Between the trimmed V and J ends, which lost 6 bases and 10 bases, there was a span of 18 bases. The CDR3 sequence is 13 residues long. In DNA form, the CDR3 reads TGTGCCAGCAGACCCAACAGGGTCCTAGGAGCTTTCTTT. Residues: CASRPNRVLGAFF.

The chain combines TRBV18 with TRBJ1-2; no firm D call. This CDR3 comprises 13 residues. The germline V and J ends were trimmed by 2 bases and 2 bases, with 6 bases remaining between them. The V gene's germline CDR1 is KGHSH and CDR2 LQKENI. CDR3 nucleotides: TGTGCCAGCTCACCAGGGCAGAACTATGGCTACACCTTC. This encodes CASSPGQNYGYTF. The full variable domain, in which reference TRBV18 and TRBJ1-2 provide the parts outside the CDR3, is NAGVMQNPRHLVRRRGQEARLRCSPMKGHSHVYWYRQLPEEGLKFMVYLQKENIIDESGMPKERFSAEFPKEGPSILRIQQVVRGDSAAYFCASSPGQNYGYTFGSGTRLTVV.

This clone showed up just a few times. V and J are TRBV28 and TRBJ2-7, with 9 bases matching TRBD2. The CDR3 is 16 residues long. V shed 3 bases and J 1 base; nucleotides not matched to a gene: 7. CDR1 and CDR2 from the germline V gene are MDHEN and SYDVKM. The CDR3: CASSLVSLAGSYEQYF. The CDR3 bases are TGTGCCAGCAGTTTGGTTAGTCTAGCGGGATCCTACGAGCAGTACTTC.

V is TRBV6-5 and J is TRBJ1-5, with TRBD1 matching 10 bases. This CDR3 is built from 15 residues. The germline V gene has CDR1 MNHEY and CDR2 SVGAGI. J was trimmed by 2 bases and V by 5 bases; bases with no gene match: 3. Here the CDR3 DNA reads TGTGCCAGCAGTCCAGGGACAGGGGGCAATCAGCCCCAGCATTTT. Protein product: CASSPGTGGNQPQHF.

This sequence joins TRBV27 and TRBJ2-7; D perhaps matches TRBD2 (5 bases). V dropped 1 base and J dropped 4 bases, with 14 bases sitting between them. The CDR3 extends over 15 amino acids. CDR1 and CDR2 (germline): MNHEY, SMNVEV (reference sequence). CDR3 bases: TGTGCCAGCAGTTTATATCTAGCCGGGCGGTACGAGCAGTACTTC. As protein: CASSLYLAGRYEQYF.

The CDR3 bases are TGCGCCAGCAGCCATACCGGGGCAGGGGGAAATGAGCAGTTCTTC. The encoded protein is CASSHTGAGGNEQFF. The chain links TRBV5-1 to TRBJ2-1; TRBD1 matches 7 bases. CDR3 length: 15 amino acids. Germline V gives CDR1 SGHRS, CDR2 YFSETQ. V shed 4 bases and J 7 bases; nucleotides not matched to a gene: 11.

J is TRBJ1-2 and V is TRBV6-1, with D possibly matching TRBD1 (6 bases). The CDR3 covers 12 residues. Deletions cut 5 bases from V and 2 bases from J, with 6 bases between. Germline CDR1 is MNHNS and CDR2 is SASEGT. As DNA, the CDR3 is TGTGCCAGCAGTCAGGGGAACTATGGCTACACCTTC. Protein sequence: CASSQGNYGYTF.

The CDR3 coding sequence is TGTGCCAGCAGCTTTGATGGGGGGTATGGCTACACCTTC. Its translation: CASSFDGGYGYTF. This chain connects TRBV5-4 to TRBJ1-2, with a possible D match to TRBD1 (5 bases). Trimming took off 2 bases at V and 5 bases at J, with 10 bases between the two ends. The CDR3 sequence is 13 residues long. The germline V gene encodes CDR1 SGHNT and CDR2 YYREEE (reference sequence).

The chain uses TRBV6-5 and TRBJ2-7, with 7 bases matching TRBD2. The trim removed 6 bases at V and 3 bases at J, leaving 11 bases unmatched. Germline CDR1 reads MNHEY; CDR2 reads SVGAGI. The CDR3 length is 15 residues. CDR3: CASRLTSALHYEQYF. The CDR3 DNA follows: TGTGCCAGCAGACTCACTAGCGCCCTCCACTACGAGCAGTACTTC.

V usage is TRBV6-6 and J usage is TRBJ1-2; possible D gene TRBD1, 5 bases. Germline assignment: CDR1 MNHNY and CDR2 SVGAGI (reference sequence). With 8 bases removed from V and 2 bases from J, the gap between germline ends came to 9 bases. The CDR3 extends over 12 amino acids. The CDR3 DNA reads TGTGCCAGCTGGGCAGGGAACTATGGCTACACCTTC. Translating gives CASWAGNYGYTF.

J is TRBJ1-6 and V is TRBV7-9; D not certain. Trimming pared 5 bases from V and 8 bases from J, leaving 10 bases between. CDR1 is SEHNR and CDR2 is FQNEAQ in the germline V gene (reference sequence). The length of the CDR3 is 13 residues. The CDR3 DNA reads TGTGCCAGCAGCCCTCTTACGGATTCACCCCTCCACTTT. Translating it yields CASSPLTDSPLHF.

The chain couples TRBV2 to TRBJ2-1; 7 bases align to TRBD1. V dropped 6 bases and J dropped 6; count of bases not matched to a gene: 11. The CDR3 length is 15 residues. Per the germline V gene, CDR1 is SNHLY and CDR2 is FYNNEI. The CDR3 is CASSIDRVLINEQFF. CDR3 coding DNA: TGTGCCAGCAGCATAGACAGGGTCCTTATCAATGAGCAGTTCTTC.

This clone was observed a handful of times. The rearrangement links TRBV6-1 to TRBJ1-1; a possible D gene is TRBD1 (6 bases). Germline CDR1 MNHNS, CDR2 SASEGT. The CDR3 contains 13 residues. Trimming cost V 4 bases and J 7 bases, with 13 bases left between them. The CDR3 region is CASSARQVIEAFF. The CDR3 DNA sequence: TGTGCCAGCAGTGCTAGACAGGTGATTGAAGCTTTCTTT.

As to this clone: A read error may produce the germline difference seen at one junction end. V gene TRBV7-9 combines with J gene TRBJ1-1, with 8 nucleotides matching TRBD1. Per the germline V gene, CDR1 is SEHNR and CDR2 is FQNEAQ (reference sequence). The CDR3 totals 15 residues. The CDR3 here is CSSSVLQGVDTEAFF. The DNA for the CDR3 is TGTTCCAGCAGCGTATTACAGGGGGTCGACACTGAAGCTTTCTTT.